The rows below give T cell receptor beta chains drawn from one sample of a study of blood T cells in healthy people across ages. Each CDR3 protein is one row after TCRdb ran MiXCR on the 5' RACE reads. This table holds around 1,700,000 distinct CDR3 sequences, 28% found once. Sequenced material: blood. The source of these receptors is a woman between 25 and 40 years old in good health. CDR3s include the opening cysteine and the closing phenylalanine or tryptophan. D genes are given only for firm matches. Clone size is shown for a subset of rows, as once, few, many or a class of expanded clone.

V: TRBV20-1
D: TRBD1
J: TRBJ1-1
size: once
CDR3: CSAPLGTENTEAFF
DNA: TGCAGTGCCCCGCTAGGGACAGAGAACACTGAAGCTTTCTTT

V: TRBV5-1
D: TRBD2
J: TRBJ2-7
size: NA
CDR3: CASSLLAGGPSYEQYF
DNA: TGCGCCAGCAGCTTACTAGCGGGGGGCCCCTCCTACGAGCAGTACTTC

V: TRBV9
D: TRBD2
J: TRBJ2-7
size: few
CDR3: CASSVATSGGPHEQYF
DNA: TGTGCCAGCAGCGTGGCGACTAGCGGGGGGCCTCATGAGCAGTACTTC

V: TRBV7-2
D: TRBD2
J: TRBJ2-1
size: NA
CDR3: CASSLHAGLAVYNEQFF
DNA: TGTGCCAGCAGCTTACACGCAGGACTAGCGGTTTACAATGAGCAGTTCTTC

V: TRBV20-1
D: TRBD2
J: TRBJ2-5
size: few
CDR3: CSARLGGGAVQTQYF
DNA: TGCAGTGCTAGATTGGGCGGGGGGGCCGTGCAGACCCAGTACTTC

V: TRBV10-2
D: TRBD2
J: TRBJ2-7
size: NA
CDR3: CASTPSLSGRASEQYF
DNA: TGCGCCAGCACCCCATCCCTAAGCGGGAGGGCCTCCGAGCAGTACTTC

V: TRBV4-3
D: NA
J: TRBJ2-3
size: many
CDR3: CASSQDHQLPAGDTQYF
DNA: TGCGCCAGCAGCCAAGATCATCAACTGCCGGCAGGGGATACGCAGTATTTT

V: TRBV12-3/TRBV12-4
D: NA
J: TRBJ2-7
size: many
CDR3: CASSLLGGPYEQYF
DNA: TGTGCCAGCAGTTTACTGGGGGGCCCCTACGAGCAGTACTTC

V: TRBV18
D: TRBD2
J: TRBJ2-5
size: many
CDR3: CASSPPASGTGETQYF
DNA: TGTGCCAGCTCACCACCAGCTAGCGGGACCGGAGAGACCCAGTACTTC

V: TRBV10-3
D: NA
J: TRBJ2-7
size: few
CDR3: CAISENGYEQYF
DNA: TGTGCCATCAGTGAGAATGGGTACGAGCAGTACTTC

V: TRBV20-1
D: NA
J: TRBJ1-6
size: NA
CDR3: CSAWASPRAPLHF
DNA: TGCAGTGCATGGGCGTCCCCTCGGGCACCCCTCCACTTT

V: TRBV6-1
D: NA
J: TRBJ1-5
size: NA
CDR3: CASSESRSGTGQPQHF
DNA: TGTGCCAGCAGTGAGTCGCGGTCAGGCACCGGTCAGCCCCAGCATTTT

V: TRBV29-1
D: TRBD2
J: TRBJ2-1
size: many
CDR3: CSVESVTSPYNEQFF
DNA: TGCAGCGTTGAATCCGTGACTAGCCCCTACAATGAGCAGTTCTTC

V: TRBV19
D: NA
J: TRBJ2-7
size: few
CDR3: CASSMTRGISYEQYF
DNA: TGTGCCAGTAGTATGACTAGAGGGATCTCCTACGAGCAGTACTTC

V: TRBV29-1
D: NA
J: TRBJ2-3
size: many
CDR3: CSAGWGLDNRGTDTQYF
DNA: TGCAGCGCTGGGTGGGGTTTGGACAACAGGGGCACAGATACGCAGTATTTT

V: TRBV5-1
D: NA
J: TRBJ1-4
size: few
CDR3: CASSLQSNEKLFF
DNA: TGCGCCAGCAGCTTGCAGTCTAATGAAAAACTGTTTTTT

V: TRBV6-5
D: NA
J: TRBJ1-6
size: few
CDR3: CASRPGANSPLHF
DNA: TGTGCCAGCAGGCCCGGGGCTAATTCACCCCTCCACTTT

V: TRBV10-3
D: NA
J: TRBJ2-5
size: NA
CDR3: CAITNGGETQYF
DNA: TGTGCCATCACTAACGGGGGAGAGACCCAGTACTTC

V: TRBV7-2
D: TRBD1
J: TRBJ2-1
size: NA
CDR3: CASSLGTGYYNEQFF
DNA: TGTGCCAGCAGCCTAGGGACAGGCTACTACAATGAGCAGTTCTTC

V: TRBV7-2
D: NA
J: TRBJ2-7
size: few
CDR3: CASSPLTVWGTYEQYF
DNA: TGTGCCAGCAGCCCGCTAACGGTGTGGGGTACCTACGAGCAGTACTTC

V: TRBV5-1
D: TRBD2
J: TRBJ2-1
size: NA
CDR3: CASSLGVLTSGGNDEQFF
DNA: TGCGCCAGCAGCTTGGGAGTGTTGACTAGCGGGGGGAACGATGAGCAGTTCTTC

V: TRBV7-9
D: NA
J: TRBJ2-7
size: few
CDR3: CASSSPGPVQEQYF
DNA: TGTGCCAGCAGCTCCCCTGGACCGGTACAGGAGCAGTACTTC

V: TRBV3-1
D: NA
J: TRBJ1-1
size: many
CDR3: CASSSPTEAFF
DNA: TGTGCCAGCAGTTCACCTACTGAAGCTTTCTTT

V: TRBV11-2
D: TRBD1
J: TRBJ2-5
size: NA
CDR3: CASRATGGETQYF
DNA: TGTGCCAGCAGGGCTACAGGGGGAGAGACCCAGTACTTC

V: TRBV5-1
D: NA
J: TRBJ2-1
size: NA
CDR3: CASSGSQGSYNEQFF
DNA: TGCGCCAGCAGCGGGAGTCAGGGGTCCTACAATGAGCAGTTCTTC

V: TRBV7-8
D: NA
J: TRBJ2-1
size: few
CDR3: CASSLLLRGEWFF
DNA: TGTGCCAGCAGCTTGCTCCTAAGGGGCGAGTGGTTCTTC

V: TRBV5-6
D: NA
J: TRBJ2-7
size: NA
CDR3: CASRTSEQYF
DNA: TGTGCCAGCAGAACGTCCGAGCAGTACTTC

V: TRBV9
D: NA
J: TRBJ1-2
size: few
CDR3: CASSPGGHGYTF
DNA: TGTGCCAGCTCACCAGGTGGGCACGGCTACACCTTC

V: TRBV4-2
D: NA
J: TRBJ2-7
size: NA
CDR3: CASSQDRTGRDEQYF
DNA: TGTGCCAGCAGCCAAGATCGCACAGGGCGCGACGAGCAGTACTTC

V: TRBV5-5
D: NA
J: TRBJ2-1
size: NA
CDR3: CASTRSSGTGGNEQFF
DNA: TGTGCCAGCACCCGAAGTTCCGGGACGGGCGGCAATGAGCAGTTCTTC

V: TRBV7-2
D: TRBD2
J: TRBJ2-1
size: few
CDR3: CASSPASGATYNEQFF
DNA: TGTGCCAGCAGCCCAGCTAGCGGAGCTACCTACAATGAGCAGTTCTTC

V: TRBV7-3
D: NA
J: TRBJ2-2
size: NA
CDR3: CASSGTGHPNTGELFF
DNA: TGTGCCAGCAGCGGCACGGGACACCCGAACACCGGGGAGCTGTTTTTT

V: TRBV6-6
D: NA
J: TRBJ2-7
size: few
CDR3: CASSCSTLTSSYEQYF
DNA: TGTGCCAGCAGTTGCTCCACTCTGACTAGCTCCTACGAGCAGTACTTC

V: TRBV20-1
D: NA
J: TRBJ2-3
size: many
CDR3: CSAALGGATDTQYF
DNA: TGCAGTGCTGCGTTGGGGGGAGCTACAGATACGCAGTATTTT

V: TRBV7-9
D: TRBD1
J: TRBJ1-2
size: many
CDR3: CASSESTGGHGYTF
DNA: TGTGCCAGCAGCGAATCCACAGGGGGCCATGGCTACACCTTC

V: TRBV29-1
D: TRBD1
J: TRBJ1-1
size: NA
CDR3: CSLRKTRTGGTEAFF
DNA: TGCAGCTTAAGGAAAACCCGGACAGGAGGCACTGAAGCTTTCTTT

V: TRBV12-3/TRBV12-4
D: NA
J: TRBJ2-2
size: few
CDR3: CASSRQVANTGELFF
DNA: TGTGCCAGCAGTAGACAGGTGGCGAACACCGGGGAGCTGTTTTTT

V: TRBV28
D: NA
J: TRBJ1-5
size: few
CDR3: CASSFARRGNQPQHF
DNA: TGTGCCAGCAGTTTTGCGAGGAGGGGCAATCAGCCCCAGCATTTT

V: TRBV6-1
D: NA
J: TRBJ1-2
size: few
CDR3: CASSEKGPSGYTF
DNA: TGTGCCAGCAGTGAAAAAGGGCCCTCTGGCTACACCTTC

V: TRBV7-9
D: NA
J: TRBJ2-7
size: NA
CDR3: CASRSGLANNEQYF
DNA: TGTGCCAGCAGGTCGGGCCTAGCGAACAATGAGCAGTACTTC

V: TRBV29-1
D: TRBD1
J: TRBJ1-5
size: once
CDR3: CSASPGQGAVWQSQHF
DNA: TGCAGCGCATCCCCGGGACAGGGGGCGGTTTGGCAGTCCCAGCATTTT

V: TRBV4-1
D: TRBD1
J: TRBJ2-1
size: few
CDR3: CASSRVGTGANEQFF
DNA: TGCGCCAGCAGCCGAGTAGGGACAGGGGCCAATGAGCAGTTCTTC

V: TRBV6-4
D: NA
J: TRBJ2-2
size: few
CDR3: CASSDSMGYTGELFF
DNA: TGTGCCAGCAGTGACTCGATGGGATACACCGGGGAGCTGTTTTTT

V: TRBV7-2
D: NA
J: TRBJ2-3
size: NA
CDR3: CASSPHDSTDTQYF
DNA: TGTGCCAGCAGCCCGCATGACTCCACAGATACGCAGTATTTT

V: TRBV15
D: NA
J: TRBJ2-1
size: many
CDR3: CATSRVRGWAQFF
DNA: TGTGCCACCAGCAGAGTTAGGGGTTGGGCGCAGTTCTTC

V: TRBV7-2
D: NA
J: TRBJ2-7
size: NA
CDR3: CASSLGYTRAYEQYF
DNA: TGTGCCAGTAGCTTAGGATACACGAGGGCCTACGAGCAGTACTTC

V: TRBV6-5
D: NA
J: TRBJ2-3
size: many
CDR3: CASSTGVASDTQYF
DNA: TGTGCCAGCAGTACCGGGGTAGCCTCAGATACGCAGTATTTT

V: TRBV2
D: NA
J: TRBJ2-1
size: NA
CDR3: CASRADGSYNEQFF
DNA: TGTGCCAGCAGGGCCGACGGTTCCTACAATGAGCAGTTCTTC

V: TRBV7-9
D: TRBD2
J: TRBJ2-7
size: NA
CDR3: CASSPSGRAGEQYF
DNA: TGTGCCAGCAGCCCGAGCGGGAGGGCCGGCGAGCAGTACTTC

V: TRBV3-1
D: NA
J: TRBJ1-1
size: NA
CDR3: CASSQDQGTEAFF
DNA: TGTGCCAGCAGCCAAGATCAAGGGACTGAAGCTTTCTTT